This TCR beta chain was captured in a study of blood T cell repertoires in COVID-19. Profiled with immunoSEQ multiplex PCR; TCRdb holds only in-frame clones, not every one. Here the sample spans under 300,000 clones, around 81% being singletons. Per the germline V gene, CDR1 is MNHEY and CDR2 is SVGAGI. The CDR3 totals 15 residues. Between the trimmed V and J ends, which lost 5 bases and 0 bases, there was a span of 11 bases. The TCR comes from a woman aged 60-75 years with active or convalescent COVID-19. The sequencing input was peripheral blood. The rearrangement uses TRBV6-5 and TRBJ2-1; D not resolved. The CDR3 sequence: CASSRTESSYNEQFF. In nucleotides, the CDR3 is TGTGCCAGCAGTCGAACAGAGAGCTCCTACAATGAGCAGTTCTTC.